These 14 T cell receptor beta chains came from one sample sequenced in a study of beta chain features in type 1 diabetes. Study observations and caveats: All four CD4+ subsets of Type 1 diabetes patients contained TCRB CDR3s that were moderately but significantly shorter.

The study reverse transcribed the entire isolated RNA, so it sequenced expressed TCRB transcripts. TCRdb's copy holds only in-frame clones and misses some; the assay was immunoSEQ multiplex PCR. Here the sample spans hundreds of thousands of clones, over 11% being singletons. No antigen has been identified for these receptors. The sample taken for sequencing was naive CD4+ T cells from blood. The receptors derive from a man between 18 and 29 years old with type 1 diabetes.

This clone was counted between two and nine times. Different DNA sequences within this sample yield the same CDR3. The chain combines TRBV9 with TRBJ2-1; D might be TRBD1 (5 bases). The V end was cut by 1 base, the J end by 1 base, with 9 bases between. The CDR3 extends over 15 amino acids. Germline CDR1 reads SGDLS; CDR2 reads YYNGEE. CDR3 residues: CASSVQGGSYNEQFF. In DNA, the CDR3 is TGTGCCAGCAGCGTACAGGGTGGGTCCTACAATGAGCAGTTCTTC. The full variable domain, in which reference TRBV9 and TRBJ2-1 provide the parts outside the CDR3, is DSGVTQTPKHLITATGQRVTLRCSPRSGDLSVYWYQQSLDQGLQFLIQYYNGEERAKGNILERFSAQQFPDLHSELNLSSLELGDSALYFCASSVQGGSYNEQFFGPGTRLTVL.

This clone was seen a handful of times. This chain joins TRBV5-1 and TRBJ2-7, with TRBD1 matching over 7 bases. Trimming cost V 2 bases and J 6 bases; bases outside gene matches: 11. The V gene's germline CDR1 is SGHRS and CDR2 YFSETQ. The CDR3 length is 15 residues. CDR3 nucleotides: TGCGCCAGCAGCTTCTCCGGACAGGCGCCCAGCGAGCAGTACTTC. This encodes CASSFSGQAPSEQYF.

The gene calls are TRBV7-2 and TRBJ2-3; 11 nucleotides match TRBD2. The V gene end was trimmed by 4 bases and the J gene end by 1 base; junction bases not matched to a gene: 13. This CDR3 comprises 19 residues. CDR1 SGHTA and CDR2 FQGNSA come from the germline V gene. The CDR3 coding sequence is TGTGCCAGCAGCTCTAGCGGGAGGCCTCTTTTTAGGGGCACAGATACGCAGTATTTT. Its protein product is CASSSSGRPLFRGTDTQYF.

This clone was seen a few times. This rearrangement joins TRBV28 to TRBJ1-3, with D unclear. CDR1 is MDHEN and CDR2 is SYDVKM in the germline V gene. CDR3 size: 17 residues. V lost 6 bases and J 0 bases, leaving 18 bases between the germline ends. This CDR3 reads CASSPTAFNFSGNTIYF. CDR3 DNA sequence: TGTGCCAGCAGCCCAACAGCTTTCAATTTCTCTGGAAACACCATATATTTT.

In this sample, this clone turned up a few times. This chain uses TRBV9 with TRBJ1-3; no definite D call. V lost 0 bases, J lost 7 bases, and 5 bases lay in between. The germline V gene encodes CDR1 SGDLS and CDR2 YYNGEE. The CDR3 length is 12 residues. Here the CDR3 DNA reads TGTGCCAGCAGCGTAGAGGCGAACACCATATATTTT. It codes for CASSVEANTIYF.

The rearrangement links TRBV15 to TRBJ1-5, with TRBD1 matching over 10 bases. The trim removed 2 bases at V and 6 bases at J, leaving 16 bases unmatched. The CDR3 is made up of 19 amino acids. Looked up from germline, CDR1 is LNHNV and CDR2 is YYDKDF (reference sequence). The CDR3 loop reads CATSRPPGTGARRGQPQHF. In nucleotides, the CDR3 is TGTGCCACCAGCAGACCCCCCGGGACAGGGGCCCGTAGGGGTCAGCCCCAGCATTTT.

The chain links TRBV20-1 to TRBJ2-5; D may be TRBD2 (6 bases). The germline V and J ends were trimmed by 6 bases and 6 bases, with 11 bases remaining between them. The CDR3 totals 11 residues. Per germline, CDR1 DFQATT and CDR2 SNEGSKA (reference sequence). Here the CDR3 reads CSAGGRKTQYF. In DNA form, the CDR3 reads TGCAGTGCAGGAGGGAGAAAGACCCAGTACTTC.

J is TRBJ2-5 and V is TRBV20-1; D gene ambiguous. Trimming pared 6 bases from V and 5 bases from J, leaving 10 bases between. Germline CDR1 and CDR2: DFQATT and SNEGSKA (reference sequence). This CDR3 contains 11 residues. CDR3 amino acids: CSARRWETQYF. CDR3 nucleotides: TGCAGTGCCCGACGTTGGGAGACCCAGTACTTC.

The genes are TRBV27 and TRBJ2-7; 11 nucleotides line up with TRBD1. Trimming cost V 5 bases and J 6 bases; bases outside gene matches: 6. The CDR3 is 14 residues long. Per the germline V gene, CDR1 is MNHEY and CDR2 is SMNVEV (reference sequence). For the CDR3, the DNA is TGTGCCAGCAGTCCTACGGGGACAGGGGGCGAGCAGTACTTC. Protein product: CASSPTGTGGEQYF.

The chain joins TRBV29-1 to TRBJ1-2; D possibly corresponds to TRBD1 (5 bases). V lost 5 bases, J lost 6 bases, and 13 bases lay in between. Per germline, CDR1 SQVTM and CDR2 ANQGSEA. The CDR3 length is 12 residues. The CDR3 nucleotides read TGCAGCGTTCTTTCCGGGGGGGATGGCTACACCTTC. As protein: CSVLSGGDGYTF.

The chain is built from TRBV29-1 and TRBJ1-1; 7 positions match TRBD1. The CDR3 is made up of 15 amino acids. Per germline, CDR1 SQVTM and CDR2 ANQGSEA. After removal of 4 bases from V and 4 bases from J, the junction contained 12 bases not matched to a gene. CDR3 loop: CSVAGQGGLGTEAFF. The DNA for the CDR3 is TGCAGCGTTGCTGGCCAGGGGGGTCTCGGCACTGAAGCTTTCTTT.

This rearrangement joins TRBV2 to TRBJ2-7; D is unclear. Germline V gene data show CDR1 as SNHLY and CDR2 as FYNNEI. V gave up 6 bases and J gave up 0 bases, with 12 bases separating them. This CDR3 spans 14 amino acids. The CDR3 sequence is CASRLKLSSYEQYF. The CDR3 region has the DNA TGTGCCAGCAGGTTAAAGTTGAGCTCCTACGAGCAGTACTTC.

The gene calls are TRBV7-9 and TRBJ2-3; D perhaps matches TRBD2 (5 bases). Deletions cut 4 bases from V and 1 base from J, with 12 bases between. Germline V lookup: CDR1 SEHNR, CDR2 FQNEAQ (reference sequence). The CDR3 loop spans 15 amino acids. The DNA for the CDR3 is TGTGCCAGCAGCTCAGCTTGGCGGGGCACAGATACGCAGTATTTT. Translating gives CASSSAWRGTDTQYF.

The chain recombines TRBV7-9 with TRBJ2-7, with 9 positions matching TRBD1. J was trimmed by 1 base and V by 5 bases; bases with no gene match: 9. The CDR3 loop spans 16 amino acids. Per the germline V gene, CDR1 is SEHNR and CDR2 is FQNEAQ (reference sequence). The CDR3 region is CASSKSGGTGSYEQYF. CDR3 sequence (DNA): TGTGCCAGCAGCAAGAGTGGCGGGACAGGGTCCTACGAGCAGTACTTC.